Listed below are T cell receptor beta chains from one sample, sequenced in a study of T-cell memory formation after mild COVID-19. TCRdb re-called the 5' RACE reads through MiXCR, storing one row per CDR3 protein. The sample has 150,000 to 200,000 distinct CDR3 sequences; about a fifth are singletons. The source material was PBMCs or a T cell subset sorted from them (not recorded which). The receptors were gathered from an adult woman who had mild COVID-19 (a few samples of this study predate the infection). Cell type and time point are not known. Both conserved end residues are part of each CDR3.

V gene: TRBV5-4
J gene: TRBJ2-7
CDR3 protein: CASSLAGPSYEQYF

V gene: TRBV7-2
J gene: TRBJ2-1
CDR3 protein: CASSLGWTPNNEQFF

V gene: TRBV6-5
J gene: TRBJ1-2
CDR3 protein: CASSYSKGARGGYTF

V gene: TRBV27
J gene: TRBJ2-7
CDR3 protein: CASSLTGSVYEQYF

V gene: TRBV6-2/TRBV6-3
J gene: TRBJ2-7
CDR3 protein: CASSIGTGGMYEQYF

V gene: TRBV6-2/TRBV6-3
J gene: TRBJ2-7
CDR3 protein: CASSPMGTVRSYEQYF

V gene: TRBV7-2
J gene: TRBJ2-7
CDR3 protein: CASSSNEQYF

V gene: TRBV14
J gene: TRBJ2-3
CDR3 protein: CASSQEPAPAISTDTQYF

V gene: TRBV15
J gene: TRBJ1-5
CDR3 protein: CATSRVFLRQGANQPQHF

V gene: TRBV27
J gene: TRBJ2-7
CDR3 protein: CASSPRGQGTYEQYF

V gene: TRBV9
J gene: TRBJ2-7
CDR3 protein: CASSPASGSSYEQYF

V gene: TRBV27
J gene: TRBJ2-3
CDR3 protein: CASSSTAIGTDTQYF

V gene: TRBV24-1
J gene: TRBJ1-1
CDR3 protein: CATSGPDSEAFF

V gene: TRBV29-1
J gene: TRBJ2-1
CDR3 protein: CSVAPYRAKGVLSSYNEQFF

V gene: TRBV27
J gene: TRBJ1-1
CDR3 protein: CASSLSGALGTEAFF

V gene: TRBV24-1
J gene: TRBJ1-5
CDR3 protein: CATSDFRGPNQPQHF

V gene: TRBV4-1
J gene: TRBJ1-5
CDR3 protein: CASSQVKGSNQPQHF

V gene: TRBV9
J gene: TRBJ1-1
CDR3 protein: CASSPRPDGMVEAFF

V gene: TRBV5-1
J gene: TRBJ2-7
CDR3 protein: CASRVFGAGSYEQYF

V gene: TRBV19
J gene: TRBJ2-1
CDR3 protein: CASSIRAGEWAEQFF

V gene: TRBV7-6
J gene: TRBJ2-1
CDR3 protein: CASSLEGQPVFEQFF

V gene: TRBV6-5
J gene: TRBJ2-1
CDR3 protein: CASSPGLSPGNEQFF

V gene: TRBV7-9
J gene: TRBJ2-6
CDR3 protein: CASSFPPRSGANVLTF

V gene: TRBV4-3
J gene: TRBJ1-5
CDR3 protein: CASSQGAWGRQPQHF

V gene: TRBV6-6
J gene: TRBJ1-2
CDR3 protein: CASSTLTDDYGYTF

V gene: TRBV6-5
J gene: TRBJ1-3
CDR3 protein: CASSSKTGPVGNTIYF

V gene: TRBV5-1
J gene: TRBJ2-7
CDR3 protein: CASSIGTGGPYEQYF

V gene: TRBV12-3/TRBV12-4
J gene: TRBJ1-2
CDR3 protein: CASSPRTGSPPNYGYTF

V gene: TRBV5-6
J gene: TRBJ1-1
CDR3 protein: CASSGQTSNTEAFF

V gene: TRBV7-9
J gene: TRBJ2-7
CDR3 protein: CASSLQFGSGSSYEQYF

V gene: TRBV7-9
J gene: TRBJ2-1
CDR3 protein: CASSPRQGLVNEQFF

V gene: TRBV15
J gene: TRBJ2-1
CDR3 protein: CATSSRTSGGYNEQFF

V gene: TRBV15
J gene: TRBJ2-5
CDR3 protein: CATSSQGEETQYF

V gene: TRBV4-2
J gene: TRBJ2-1
CDR3 protein: CASSQIGLAGAYNEQFF

V gene: TRBV28
J gene: TRBJ2-5
CDR3 protein: CASRTGQRNGETQYF

V gene: TRBV25-1
J gene: TRBJ2-3
CDR3 protein: CASSEYALTDTQYF

V gene: TRBV5-4
J gene: TRBJ2-7
CDR3 protein: CASSLSTSGITYEQYF

V gene: TRBV20-1
J gene: TRBJ2-1
CDR3 protein: CSARDQALAGALSYNEQFF

V gene: TRBV9
J gene: TRBJ2-5
CDR3 protein: CASSVGTSGQETQYF

V gene: TRBV27
J gene: TRBJ1-2
CDR3 protein: CASSFGQGATSGYTF

V gene: TRBV12-3/TRBV12-4
J gene: TRBJ2-3
CDR3 protein: CASSSDRGMQYF

V gene: TRBV4-3
J gene: TRBJ2-3
CDR3 protein: CASSQVLLTDTQYF

V gene: TRBV29-1
J gene: TRBJ2-7
CDR3 protein: CSGHDGYEQYF

V gene: TRBV7-6
J gene: TRBJ2-1
CDR3 protein: CASSPRLAGGQQFF

V gene: TRBV9
J gene: TRBJ2-1
CDR3 protein: CASSAGTGHPNEQFF

V gene: TRBV15
J gene: TRBJ2-1
CDR3 protein: CATSGILAGGPYNEQFF

V gene: TRBV20-1
J gene: TRBJ1-2
CDR3 protein: CSAREKDRGYGYTF